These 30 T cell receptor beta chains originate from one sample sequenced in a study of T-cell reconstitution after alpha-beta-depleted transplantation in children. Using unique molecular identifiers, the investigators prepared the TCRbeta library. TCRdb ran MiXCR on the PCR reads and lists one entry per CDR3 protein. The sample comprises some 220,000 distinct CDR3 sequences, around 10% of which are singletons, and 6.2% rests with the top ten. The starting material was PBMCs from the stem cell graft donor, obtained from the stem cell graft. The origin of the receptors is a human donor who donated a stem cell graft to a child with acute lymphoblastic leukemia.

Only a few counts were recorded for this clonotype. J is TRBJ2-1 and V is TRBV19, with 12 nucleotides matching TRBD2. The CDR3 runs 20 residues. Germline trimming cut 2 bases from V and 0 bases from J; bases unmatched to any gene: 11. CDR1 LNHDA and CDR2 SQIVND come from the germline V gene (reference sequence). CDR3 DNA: TGTGCCAGTAGTATATCTGGAACTAGCGGGGGGCTGAGCTCCTACAATGAGCAGTTCTTC. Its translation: CASSISGTSGGLSSYNEQFF.

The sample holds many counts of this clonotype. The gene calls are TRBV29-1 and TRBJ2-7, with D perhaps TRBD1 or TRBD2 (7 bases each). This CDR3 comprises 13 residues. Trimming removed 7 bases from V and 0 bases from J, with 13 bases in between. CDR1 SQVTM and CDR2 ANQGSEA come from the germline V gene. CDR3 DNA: TGCAGCGGGGGGGGACAGAGCTCCTACGAGCAGTACTTC. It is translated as CSGGGQSSYEQYF.

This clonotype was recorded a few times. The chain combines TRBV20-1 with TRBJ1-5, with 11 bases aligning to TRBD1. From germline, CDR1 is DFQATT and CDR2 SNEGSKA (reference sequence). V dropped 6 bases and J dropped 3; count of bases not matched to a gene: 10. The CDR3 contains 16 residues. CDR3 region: CSAKRTGGLSNQPQHF. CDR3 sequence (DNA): TGCAGTGCCAAAAGGACAGGGGGCCTTTCCAATCAGCCCCAGCATTTT.

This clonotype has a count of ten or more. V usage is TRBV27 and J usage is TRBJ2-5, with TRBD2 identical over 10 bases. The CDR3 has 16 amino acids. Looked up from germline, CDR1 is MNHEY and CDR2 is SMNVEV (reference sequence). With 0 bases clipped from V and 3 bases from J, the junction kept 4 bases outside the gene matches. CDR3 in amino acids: CASSLSSGGPEETQYF. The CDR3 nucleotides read TGTGCCAGCAGTTTATCTAGCGGGGGGCCAGAAGAGACCCAGTACTTC.

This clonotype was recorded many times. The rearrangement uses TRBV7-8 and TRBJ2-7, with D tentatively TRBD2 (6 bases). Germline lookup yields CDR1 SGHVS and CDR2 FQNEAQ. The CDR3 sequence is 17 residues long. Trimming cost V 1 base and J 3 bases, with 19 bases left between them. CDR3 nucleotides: TGTGCCAGCAGCTTAGAGTTTTTTGGCGGGGCCCTCTACGAGCAGTACTTC. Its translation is CASSLEFFGGALYEQYF.

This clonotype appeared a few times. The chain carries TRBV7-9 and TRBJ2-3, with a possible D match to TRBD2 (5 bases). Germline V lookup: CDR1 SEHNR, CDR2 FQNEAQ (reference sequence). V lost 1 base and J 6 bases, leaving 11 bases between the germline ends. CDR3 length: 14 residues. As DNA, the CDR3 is TGTGCCAGCAGCTTAGTCGGGGAGAGGGATACGCAGTATTTT. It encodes CASSLVGERDTQYF.

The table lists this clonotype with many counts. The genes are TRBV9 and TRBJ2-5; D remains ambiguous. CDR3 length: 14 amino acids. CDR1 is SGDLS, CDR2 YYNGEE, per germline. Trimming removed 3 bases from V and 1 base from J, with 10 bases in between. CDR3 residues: CASSETPAQETQYF. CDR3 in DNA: TGTGCCAGCAGCGAAACACCGGCCCAAGAGACCCAGTACTTC. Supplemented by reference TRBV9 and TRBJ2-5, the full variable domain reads DSGVTQTPKHLITATGQRVTLRCSPRSGDLSVYWYQQSLDQGLQFLIQYYNGEERAKGNILERFSAQQFPDLHSELNLSSLELGDSALYFCASSETPAQETQYFGPGTRLLVL.

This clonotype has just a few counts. CDR3: CASSPTGFNEQFF. CDR3 DNA sequence: TGCGCCAGCAGCCCAACAGGGTTCAATGAGCAGTTCTTC. V gene TRBV5-1 combines with J gene TRBJ2-1, with D perhaps TRBD1 (6 bases). The ends were cut back, 4 bases at V and 6 bases at J, with 11 bases in the middle. This CDR3 is 13 amino acids long. Germline CDR1 reads SGHRS; CDR2 reads YFSETQ.

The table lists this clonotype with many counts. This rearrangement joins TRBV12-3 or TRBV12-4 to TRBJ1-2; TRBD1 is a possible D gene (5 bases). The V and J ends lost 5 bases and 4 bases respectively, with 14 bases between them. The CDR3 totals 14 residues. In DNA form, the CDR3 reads TGTGCCAGCAGTACCTCTACGGGGGGCTATGGCTACACCTTC. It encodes CASSTSTGGYGYTF.

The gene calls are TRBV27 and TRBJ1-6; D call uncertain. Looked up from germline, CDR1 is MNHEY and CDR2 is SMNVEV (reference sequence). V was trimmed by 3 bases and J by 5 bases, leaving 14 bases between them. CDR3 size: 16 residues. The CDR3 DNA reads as TGTGCCAGCAGTTTTTCTGGGCAGACAAATAATTCACCCCTCCACTTT. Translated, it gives CASSFSGQTNNSPLHF.

The DNA for the CDR3 is TGTGCCAGCAGCCCGCGGAGGCTAGCGGGGGCCCCCACGCAGTATTTT. Its protein product is CASSPRRLAGAPTQYF. The V gene is TRBV7-8, the J gene TRBJ2-3, with 10 bases lining up with TRBD2. J was trimmed by 9 bases and V by 5 bases; bases with no gene match: 14. This CDR3 has 16 amino acids. Germline V lookup: CDR1 SGHVS, CDR2 FQNEAQ.

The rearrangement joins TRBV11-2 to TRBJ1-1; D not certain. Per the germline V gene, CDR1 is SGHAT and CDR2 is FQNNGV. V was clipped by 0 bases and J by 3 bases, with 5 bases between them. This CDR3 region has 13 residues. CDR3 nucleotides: TGTGCCAGCAGCTTAGATCCCGACACTGAAGCTTTCTTT. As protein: CASSLDPDTEAFF. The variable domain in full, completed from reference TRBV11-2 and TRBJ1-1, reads EAGVAQSPRYKIIEKRQSVAFWCNPISGHATLYWYQQILGQGPKLLIQFQNNGVVDDSQLPKDRFSAERLKGVDSTLKIQPAKLEDSAVYLCASSLDPDTEAFFGQGTRLTVV.

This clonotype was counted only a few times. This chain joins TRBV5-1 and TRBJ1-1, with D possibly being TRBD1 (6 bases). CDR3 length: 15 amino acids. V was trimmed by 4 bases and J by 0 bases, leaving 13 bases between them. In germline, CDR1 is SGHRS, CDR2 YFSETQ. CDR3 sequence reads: CASSPSGQMNTEAFF. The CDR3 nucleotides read TGCGCCAGCAGCCCCAGCGGACAGATGAACACTGAAGCTTTCTTT.

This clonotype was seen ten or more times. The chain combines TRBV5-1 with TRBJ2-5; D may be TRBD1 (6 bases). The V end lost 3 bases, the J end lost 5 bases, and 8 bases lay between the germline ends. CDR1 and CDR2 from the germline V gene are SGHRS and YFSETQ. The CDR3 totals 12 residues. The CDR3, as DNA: TGCGCCAGCAGCTCAGGGGATGAGACCCAGTACTTC. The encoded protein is CASSSGDETQYF.

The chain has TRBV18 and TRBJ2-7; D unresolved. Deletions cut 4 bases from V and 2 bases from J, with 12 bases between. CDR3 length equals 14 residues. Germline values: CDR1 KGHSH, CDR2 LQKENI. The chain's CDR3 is CASSQGYGAYEQYF. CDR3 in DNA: TGTGCCAGCTCACAAGGGTATGGGGCCTACGAGCAGTACTTC.

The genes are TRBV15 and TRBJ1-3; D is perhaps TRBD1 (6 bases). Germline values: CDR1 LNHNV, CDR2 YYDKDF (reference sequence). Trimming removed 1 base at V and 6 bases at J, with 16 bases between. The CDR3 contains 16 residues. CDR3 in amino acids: CATSRAGATGKNTIYF. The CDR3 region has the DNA TGTGCCACCAGCAGAGCGGGGGCTACAGGGAAAAACACCATATATTTT.

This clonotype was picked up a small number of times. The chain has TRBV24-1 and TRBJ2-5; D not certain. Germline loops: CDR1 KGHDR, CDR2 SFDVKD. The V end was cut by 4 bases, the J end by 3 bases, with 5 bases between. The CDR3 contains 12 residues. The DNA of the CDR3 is TGTGCCACCAGTGAAGTGGAAGAGACCCAGTACTTC. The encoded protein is CATSEVEETQYF.

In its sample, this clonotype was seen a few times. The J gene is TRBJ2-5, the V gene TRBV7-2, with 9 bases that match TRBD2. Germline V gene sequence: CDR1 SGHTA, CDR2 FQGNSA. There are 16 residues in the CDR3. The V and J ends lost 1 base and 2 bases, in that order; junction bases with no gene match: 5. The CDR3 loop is CASSLVASGVQETQYF. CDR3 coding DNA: TGTGCCAGCAGCTTAGTGGCTAGCGGGGTACAAGAGACCCAGTACTTC.

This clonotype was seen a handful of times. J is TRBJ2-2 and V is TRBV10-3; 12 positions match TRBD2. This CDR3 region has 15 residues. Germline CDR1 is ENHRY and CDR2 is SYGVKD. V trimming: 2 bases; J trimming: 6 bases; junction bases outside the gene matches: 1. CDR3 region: CAISEGLAGPGELFF. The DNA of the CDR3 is TGTGCCATCAGTGAGGGACTAGCGGGGCCCGGGGAGCTGTTTTTT.

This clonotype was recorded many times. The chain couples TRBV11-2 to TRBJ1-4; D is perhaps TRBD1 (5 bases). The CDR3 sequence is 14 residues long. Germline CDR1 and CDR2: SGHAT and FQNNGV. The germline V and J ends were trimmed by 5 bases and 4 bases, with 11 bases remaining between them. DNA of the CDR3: TGTGCCAGCAGCCCCGGTCAGGGTAATGAAAAACTGTTTTTT. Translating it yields CASSPGQGNEKLFF.

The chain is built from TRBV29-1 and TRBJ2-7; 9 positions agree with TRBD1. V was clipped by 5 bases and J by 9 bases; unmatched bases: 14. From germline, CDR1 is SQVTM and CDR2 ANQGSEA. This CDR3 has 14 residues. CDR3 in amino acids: CSVSRRDRERSQYF. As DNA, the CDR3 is TGCAGCGTTTCACGAAGGGACAGGGAGAGGTCGCAGTACTTC.

Here the CDR3 reads CASKGGGSHFVEKLFF. The CDR3 region has the DNA TGTGCCAGCAAGGGCGGCGGCAGTCATTTCGTCGAAAAACTGTTTTTT. The rearrangement joins TRBV2 to TRBJ1-4; the D is unclear. The germline V gene has CDR1 SNHLY and CDR2 FYNNEI. The V end lost 7 bases, the J end lost 8 bases, and 23 bases lay between the germline ends. This CDR3 is built from 16 residues.

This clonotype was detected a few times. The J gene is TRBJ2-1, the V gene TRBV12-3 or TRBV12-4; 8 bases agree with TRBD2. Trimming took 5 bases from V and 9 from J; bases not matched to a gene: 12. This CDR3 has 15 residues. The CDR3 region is CASSPTGGRSSEQFF. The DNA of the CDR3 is TGTGCCAGCAGTCCTACGGGGGGGCGGAGTAGTGAGCAGTTCTTC.

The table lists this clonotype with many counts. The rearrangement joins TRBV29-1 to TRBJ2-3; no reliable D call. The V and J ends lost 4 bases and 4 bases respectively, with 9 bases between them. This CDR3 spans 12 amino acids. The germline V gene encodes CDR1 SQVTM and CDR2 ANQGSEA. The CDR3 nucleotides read TGCAGCGTTGTTCGGCAGGCAGATACGCAGTATTTT. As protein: CSVVRQADTQYF.

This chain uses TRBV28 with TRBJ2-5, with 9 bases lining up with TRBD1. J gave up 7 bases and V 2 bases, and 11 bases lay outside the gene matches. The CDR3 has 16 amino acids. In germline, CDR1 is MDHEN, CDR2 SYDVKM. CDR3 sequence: CASSLTTGGGSGTQYF. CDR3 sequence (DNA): TGTGCCAGCAGTTTAACGACAGGGGGAGGGAGCGGGACCCAGTACTTC.

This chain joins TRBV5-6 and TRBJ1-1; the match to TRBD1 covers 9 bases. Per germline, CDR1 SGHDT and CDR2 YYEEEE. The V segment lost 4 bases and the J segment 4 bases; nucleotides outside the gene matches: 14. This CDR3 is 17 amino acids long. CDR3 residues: CASSRTGVFPFTTEAFF. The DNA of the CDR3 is TGTGCCAGCAGCCGGACAGGGGTCTTCCCCTTTACCACTGAAGCTTTCTTT.

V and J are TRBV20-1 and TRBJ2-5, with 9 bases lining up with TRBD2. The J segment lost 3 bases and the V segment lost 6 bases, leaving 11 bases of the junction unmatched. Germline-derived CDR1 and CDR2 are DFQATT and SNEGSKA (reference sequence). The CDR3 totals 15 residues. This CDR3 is CSAVPLAGAEETQYF. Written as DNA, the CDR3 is TGCAGTGCAGTCCCCTTAGCGGGGGCGGAAGAGACCCAGTACTTC.

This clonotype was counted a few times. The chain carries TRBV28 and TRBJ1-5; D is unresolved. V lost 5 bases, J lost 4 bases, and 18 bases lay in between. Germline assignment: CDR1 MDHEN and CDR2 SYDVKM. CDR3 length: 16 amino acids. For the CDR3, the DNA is TGTGCCAGCAGTCTCCGGACGGCAAATAAAAATCAGCCCCAGCATTTT. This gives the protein CASSLRTANKNQPQHF.

CDR3 bases: TGTGCCAGCAGCTTGGGGGGACAGGGGGCTAATTCACCCCTCCACTTT. Protein: CASSLGGQGANSPLHF. The V gene is TRBV5-4, the J gene TRBJ1-6; 12 bases match TRBD1. The CDR3 spans 16 residues. Looked up from germline, CDR1 is SGHNT and CDR2 is YYREEE (reference sequence). V shed 0 bases and J 6 bases; nucleotides not matched to a gene: 1.

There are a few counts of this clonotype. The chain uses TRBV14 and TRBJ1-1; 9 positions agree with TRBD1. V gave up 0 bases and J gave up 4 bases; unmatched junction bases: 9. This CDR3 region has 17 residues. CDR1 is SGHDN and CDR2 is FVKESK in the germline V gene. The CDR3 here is CASSQDVTGGWGTEAFF. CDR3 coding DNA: TGTGCCAGCAGCCAAGATGTAACAGGGGGCTGGGGCACTGAAGCTTTCTTT.